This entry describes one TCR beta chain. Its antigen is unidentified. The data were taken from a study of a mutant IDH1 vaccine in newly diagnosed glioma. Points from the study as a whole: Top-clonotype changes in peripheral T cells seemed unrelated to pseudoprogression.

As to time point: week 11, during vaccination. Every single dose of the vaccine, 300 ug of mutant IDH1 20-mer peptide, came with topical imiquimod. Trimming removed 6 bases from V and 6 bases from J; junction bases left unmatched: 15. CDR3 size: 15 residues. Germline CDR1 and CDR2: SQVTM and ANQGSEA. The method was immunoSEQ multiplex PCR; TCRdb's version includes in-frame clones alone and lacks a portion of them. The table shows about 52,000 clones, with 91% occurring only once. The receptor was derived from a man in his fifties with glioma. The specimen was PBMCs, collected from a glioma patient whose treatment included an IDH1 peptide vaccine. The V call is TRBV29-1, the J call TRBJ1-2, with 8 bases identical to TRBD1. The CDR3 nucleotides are TGCAGCGTCCGACCCCCAGGGGGCGCGTTGAATGGCTACACCTTC. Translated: CSVRPPGGALNGYTF.